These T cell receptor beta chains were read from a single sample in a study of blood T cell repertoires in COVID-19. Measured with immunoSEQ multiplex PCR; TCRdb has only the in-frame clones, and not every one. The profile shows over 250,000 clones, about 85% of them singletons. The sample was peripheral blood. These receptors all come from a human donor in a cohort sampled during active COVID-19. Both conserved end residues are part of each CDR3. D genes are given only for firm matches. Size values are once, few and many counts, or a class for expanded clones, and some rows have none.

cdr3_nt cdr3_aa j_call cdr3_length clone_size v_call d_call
TGTGCCAGCAGCGGCGGGAGAGGCTACGAGCAGTACTTC CASSGGRGYEQYF TRBJ2-7 13 . TRBV14 TRBD2
TGTGCCAGCAGCGAATGGGCTTCGTACCAAGAGACCCAGTACTTC CASSEWASYQETQYF TRBJ2-5 15 . TRBV7-2 .
TGTGCCAGTAGTCCCCTTTCGGCAGGGGGGTACAATGAGCAGTTCTTC CASSPLSAGGYNEQFF TRBJ2-1 16 . TRBV19 .
TGTGCCAGCAGATATTCGGGTGAAGCTTTCTTT CASRYSGEAFF TRBJ1-1 11 . TRBV25-1 .
TGTGCCAGCAGCGGACTAGCGGGAGGCCTCTCCTACAATGAGCAGTTCTTC CASSGLAGGLSYNEQFF TRBJ2-1 17 . TRBV5-4 TRBD2
TGCAGCGTTCCCCGAGCTGGGCTCTCCTACAATGAGCAGTTCTTC CSVPRAGLSYNEQFF TRBJ2-1 15 . TRBV29-1 .
TGTGCCAGCAGCCCATCGGGGGTCCTTGATGAAAAACTGTTTTTT CASSPSGVLDEKLFF TRBJ1-4 15 . TRBV6-5 .
TGTGCCAGCAGTCCACACCAAAGGGGGCCCCAGCATTTT CASSPHQRGPQHF TRBJ1-5 13 . TRBV27 .
TGCGCCAGCAGCCAAGCCGAGTTTGGTTCACCCCTCCACTTT CASSQAEFGSPLHF TRBJ1-6 14 . TRBV4-1 .
TGTGCCAGCAGTTACCCAGGGGACAGATTGTACGGGGAGCTGTTTTTT CASSYPGDRLYGELFF TRBJ2-2 16 . TRBV6-6 TRBD1
TGTGCCAGCAGTCCCACCCCGGGACTAGCGGGACTTAGCCCGTATTTCTTC CASSPTPGLAGLSPYFF TRBJ2-1 17 once TRBV27 TRBD2
TGTGCCTGGGGGGCGGGAAACAGGGGGAATCAGCCCCAGCATTTT CAWGAGNRGNQPQHF TRBJ1-5 15 . TRBV30 TRBD1
TGCGCCAGCAGCTATAGACTAGCGGGAGTGAATGAGCAGTTCTTC CASSYRLAGVNEQFF TRBJ2-1 15 . TRBV5-1 TRBD2
TGTGCCAGCAGTCTCCGGGACAGATACAATGAGCAGTTCTTC CASSLRDRYNEQFF TRBJ2-1 14 . TRBV6-5 TRBD1
TGTGCCAGCTCACTCCCAACTAACCGCATAGATACGCAGTATTTT CASSLPTNRIDTQYF TRBJ2-3 15 once TRBV18 .
TGTGCCAGCAAACGGGACTTGGCCGGTGTGGTGTACTTC CASKRDLAGVVYF TRBJ2-7 13 . TRBV6-5 .
TGCGCCAGCAGCCGCGGGAGGCTGTACGAGCAGTACTTC CASSRGRLYEQYF TRBJ2-7 13 once TRBV5-1 TRBD2
TGTGCCAGCACCCTTAGCGGGAGCTCTACCTACGAGCAGTACTTC CASTLSGSSTYEQYF TRBJ2-7 15 . TRBV5-4 TRBD2
TGTGCCACCAGTGACCGTAGAGAGCAGTTCTTC CATSDRREQFF TRBJ2-1 11 . TRBV24-1 .
TGTGCCAGCAGCTTCACAGAAAACACTGAAGCTTTCTTT CASSFTENTEAFF TRBJ1-1 13 few TRBV5-5 .
TGTGCCAGCAGCTTGATTTCAGGACACAACATGCCAGAGACCCAGTACTTC CASSLISGHNMPETQYF TRBJ2-5 17 . TRBV5-5 .
TGTGCCAGTAGTATTTTGCCAGGGGGAGCCAACACTGAAGCTTTCTTT CASSILPGGANTEAFF TRBJ1-1 16 . TRBV19 TRBD1
TGTGCCAGCAGCTTGGGTTCCCTAGCGGGGGACAATGAGCAGTTCTTC CASSLGSLAGDNEQFF TRBJ2-1 16 . TRBV5-4 TRBD2
TGTGCCAGCAGTTTACCTGCCCCGACTAGCGGGAGGCAGTACTTC CASSLPAPTSGRQYF TRBJ2-7 15 . TRBV6-2/TRBV6-3 TRBD2
TGTGCCAGTAGTTTCGAGCTGGTCTACGGCTACACCTTC CASSFELVYGYTF TRBJ1-2 13 few TRBV19 .
TGTGCCAGCAGCTTAGTATCGAGCCCTGGAGGCACTGAAGCTTTCTTT CASSLVSSPGGTEAFF TRBJ1-1 16 . TRBV7-9 .
TGTGCCAGCAGCTTACAAACTAAGACCGGGGAGCTGTTTTTT CASSLQTKTGELFF TRBJ2-2 14 . TRBV7-8 .
TGCGCCAGCAGCTCCTTAGCGGGAGAAGTAGATACGCAGTATTTT CASSSLAGEVDTQYF TRBJ2-3 15 . TRBV5-1 TRBD2
TGCGCCAGCAGCTTGTACTTCCCCAATGAGCAGTTCTTC CASSLYFPNEQFF TRBJ2-1 13 once TRBV5-1 .
TGCGCCAGCAGCCAAGACTATTTTCCTGCTCAAACCTACAATGAGCAGTTCTTC CASSQDYFPAQTYNEQFF TRBJ2-1 18 . TRBV4-1 .
TGTGCCAGCAGCGGGGACAGGGTAGGGACTGAAGCTTTCTTT CASSGDRVGTEAFF TRBJ1-1 14 . TRBV2 TRBD1
TGTGCCAGTAGTATGGTGGACTCAAGAAATGAAAAACTGTTTTTT CASSMVDSRNEKLFF TRBJ1-4 15 . TRBV19 .
TGCGCCAGTCAAGCACAGCCCAATTCACCCCTCCACTTT CASQAQPNSPLHF TRBJ1-6 13 . TRBV4-3 .
TGTGCCAGCAGGGTCTTCTTCACAGGGGGCGCTGAAGCTTTCTTT CASRVFFTGGAEAFF TRBJ1-1 15 . TRBV6-5 TRBD1
TGCGCCAGCAGCCTCGCTCCGACTAGAGGGGTATATGTTACGCAGTATTTT CASSLAPTRGVYVTQYF TRBJ2-3 17 . TRBV4-1 .
TGTGCCAGCAGTGCGCCGGGAAGGAGCTCCTATGGCTACACCTTC CASSAPGRSSYGYTF TRBJ1-2 15 . TRBV2 .
TGTGCCAGCTCAGGACAGGTGATCCAAGAGACCCAGTACTTC CASSGQVIQETQYF TRBJ2-5 14 . TRBV18 TRBD1
TGTGCTAGTGCCCGAGCGGGGAAGGCCAAAAACATTCAGTACTTC CASARAGKAKNIQYF TRBJ2-4 15 . TRBV12-5 TRBD2
TGTGCCAGCAGCCCCTGGGACAGGGGCCAGCCCCAGCATTTT CASSPWDRGQPQHF TRBJ1-5 14 . TRBV7-2 TRBD1
TGCAGTGCTAGTTTTGGCCATGGCTACACCTTC CSASFGHGYTF TRBJ1-2 11 . TRBV20-1 .
TGTGCCAGCAGTTTATCCCCAGGGGGGAGGGAAAAACTGTTTTTT CASSLSPGGREKLFF TRBJ1-4 15 . TRBV27 TRBD1
TGTGCCAGCAGCCCGGGACAGGGGTCGAGCTACACCTTC CASSPGQGSSYTF TRBJ1-2 13 . TRBV7-9 TRBD1
TGTGCCAGCAGTCCATCGCGGACAGGACGCACAGATACGCAGTATTTT CASSPSRTGRTDTQYF TRBJ2-3 16 . TRBV27 TRBD1
TGTGCCAGCAGCTTGACAGGGAAGAACACTGAAGCTTTCTTT CASSLTGKNTEAFF TRBJ1-1 14 . TRBV7-8 TRBD1
TGTGCCAGCAGCTTAGGTGAGGGAGGGATCTACGAGCAGTACTTC CASSLGEGGIYEQYF TRBJ2-7 15 . TRBV7-2 TRBD2
TGTGCCAGCAGTTTCCGGGGGTTTGATACGCAGTATTTT CASSFRGFDTQYF TRBJ2-3 13 . TRBV27 .
TGTGCCAGCAAGAAGGGGTTAGAGGTAGAGACCCAGTACTTC CASKKGLEVETQYF TRBJ2-5 14 . TRBV6-1 .
TGTGCCAGCAGTGATTTCACCTACGAGCAGTACTTC CASSDFTYEQYF TRBJ2-7 12 . TRBV2 .
TGTGCCATAGGACAGGGGGCAACAGATACGCAGTATTTT CAIGQGATDTQYF TRBJ2-3 13 . TRBV10-3 TRBD1